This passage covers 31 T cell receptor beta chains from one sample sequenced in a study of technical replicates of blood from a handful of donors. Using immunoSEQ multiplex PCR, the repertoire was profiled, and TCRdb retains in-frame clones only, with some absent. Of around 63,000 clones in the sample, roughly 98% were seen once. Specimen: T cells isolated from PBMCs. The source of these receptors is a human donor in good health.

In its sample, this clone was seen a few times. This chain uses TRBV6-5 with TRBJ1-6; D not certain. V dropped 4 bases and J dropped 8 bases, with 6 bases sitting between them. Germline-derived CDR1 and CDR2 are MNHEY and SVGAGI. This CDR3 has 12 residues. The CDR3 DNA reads TGTGCCAGCAGTTGGCGGGATTCACCCCTCCACTTT. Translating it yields CASSWRDSPLHF.

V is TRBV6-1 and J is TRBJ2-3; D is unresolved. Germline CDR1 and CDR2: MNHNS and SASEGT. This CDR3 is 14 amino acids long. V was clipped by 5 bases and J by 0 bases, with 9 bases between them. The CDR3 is CASSFLLSTDTQYF. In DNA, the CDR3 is TGTGCCAGCAGTTTTTTATTGAGCACAGATACGCAGTATTTT.

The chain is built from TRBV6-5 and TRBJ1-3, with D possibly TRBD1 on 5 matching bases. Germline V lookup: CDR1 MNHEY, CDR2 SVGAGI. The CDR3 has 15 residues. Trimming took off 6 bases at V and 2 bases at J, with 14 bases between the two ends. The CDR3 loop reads CASRTGLGAGNTIYF. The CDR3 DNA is TGTGCCAGCAGGACGGGCCTAGGGGCTGGAAACACCATATATTTT.

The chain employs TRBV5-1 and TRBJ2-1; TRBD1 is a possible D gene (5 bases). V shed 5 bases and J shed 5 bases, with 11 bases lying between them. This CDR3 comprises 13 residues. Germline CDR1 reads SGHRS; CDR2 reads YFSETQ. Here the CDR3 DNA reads TGCGCCAGCAGTATGACAGCCGACAATGAGCAGTTCTTC. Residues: CASSMTADNEQFF.

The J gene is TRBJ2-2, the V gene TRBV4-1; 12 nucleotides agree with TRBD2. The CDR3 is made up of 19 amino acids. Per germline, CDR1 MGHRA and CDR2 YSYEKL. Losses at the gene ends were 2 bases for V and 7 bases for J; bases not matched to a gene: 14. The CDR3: CASSQRLAGVQPRGGELFF. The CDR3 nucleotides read TGCGCCAGCAGCCAACGACTAGCGGGAGTTCAGCCACGGGGCGGGGAGCTGTTTTTT.

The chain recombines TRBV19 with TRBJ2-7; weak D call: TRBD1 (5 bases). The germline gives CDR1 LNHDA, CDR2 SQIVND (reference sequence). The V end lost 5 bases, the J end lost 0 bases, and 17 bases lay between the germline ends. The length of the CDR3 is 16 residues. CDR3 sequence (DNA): TGTGCCAGTAGTGCCCAGGGAACAGGTTCCTCCTACGAGCAGTACTTC. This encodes CASSAQGTGSSYEQYF.

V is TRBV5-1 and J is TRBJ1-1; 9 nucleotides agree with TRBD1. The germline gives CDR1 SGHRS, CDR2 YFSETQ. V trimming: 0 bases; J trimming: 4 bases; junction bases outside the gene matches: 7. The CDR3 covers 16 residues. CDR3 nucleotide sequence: TGCGCCAGCAGCTTGGAGCCACAGGGGGCGGCCACTGAAGCTTTCTTT. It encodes CASSLEPQGAATEAFF.

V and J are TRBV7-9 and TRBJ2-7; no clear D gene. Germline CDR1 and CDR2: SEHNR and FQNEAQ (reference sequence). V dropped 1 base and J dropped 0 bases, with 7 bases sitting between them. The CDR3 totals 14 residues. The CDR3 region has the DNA TGTGCCAGCAGCTTAGTAGACTTCTCCTACGAGCAGTACTTC. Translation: CASSLVDFSYEQYF.

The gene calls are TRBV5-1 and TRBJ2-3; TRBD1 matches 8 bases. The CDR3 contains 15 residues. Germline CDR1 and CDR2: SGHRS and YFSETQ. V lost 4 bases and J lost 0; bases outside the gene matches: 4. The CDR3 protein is CASSPGTGSTDTQYF. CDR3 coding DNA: TGCGCCAGCAGCCCAGGGACAGGTAGCACAGATACGCAGTATTTT.

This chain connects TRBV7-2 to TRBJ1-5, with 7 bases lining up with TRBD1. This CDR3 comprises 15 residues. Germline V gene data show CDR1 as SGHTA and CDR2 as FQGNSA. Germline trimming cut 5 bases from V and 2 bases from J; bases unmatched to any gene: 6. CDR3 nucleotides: TGTGCCAGCAGCATGACAGGGAAGGGCAATCAGCCCCAGCATTTT. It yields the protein CASSMTGKGNQPQHF. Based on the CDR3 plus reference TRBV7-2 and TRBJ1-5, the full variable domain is GAGVSQSPSNKVTEKGKDVELRCDPISGHTALYWYRQSLGQGLEFLIYFQGNSAPDKSGLPSDRFSAERTGGSVSTLTIQRTQQEDSAVYLCASSMTGKGNQPQHFGDGTRLSIL.

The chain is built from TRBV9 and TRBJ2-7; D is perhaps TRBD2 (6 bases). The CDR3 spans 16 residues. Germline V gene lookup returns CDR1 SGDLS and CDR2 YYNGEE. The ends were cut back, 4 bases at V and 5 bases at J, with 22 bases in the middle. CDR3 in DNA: TGTGCCAGCAGCCCGGGCCGGGAGTTACATTTCCACGAGCAGTACTTC. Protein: CASSPGRELHFHEQYF.

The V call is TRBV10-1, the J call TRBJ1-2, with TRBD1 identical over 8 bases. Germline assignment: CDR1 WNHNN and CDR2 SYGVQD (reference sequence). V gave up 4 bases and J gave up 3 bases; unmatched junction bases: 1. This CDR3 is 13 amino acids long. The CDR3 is CASSAGQDYGYTF. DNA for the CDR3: TGCGCCAGCAGTGCGGGACAGGACTATGGCTACACCTTC.

CDR3 sequence reads: CASSIDRSSRRSYTF. CDR3 sequence (DNA): TGTGCCAGTAGTATAGATCGCAGCTCGCGGAGGAGCTACACCTTC. The chain employs TRBV19 and TRBJ1-2, with D uncertain. V lost 0 bases, J lost 9 bases, and 17 bases lay in between. The CDR3 is made up of 15 amino acids. In germline, CDR1 is LNHDA, CDR2 SQIVND (reference sequence).

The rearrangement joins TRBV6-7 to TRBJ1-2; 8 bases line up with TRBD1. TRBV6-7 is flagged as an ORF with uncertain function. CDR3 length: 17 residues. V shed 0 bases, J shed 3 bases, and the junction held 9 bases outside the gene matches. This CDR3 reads CASSYSPTGGRDYGYTF. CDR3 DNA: TGTGCCAGCAGTTACTCACCAACAGGGGGGAGGGACTATGGCTACACCTTC.

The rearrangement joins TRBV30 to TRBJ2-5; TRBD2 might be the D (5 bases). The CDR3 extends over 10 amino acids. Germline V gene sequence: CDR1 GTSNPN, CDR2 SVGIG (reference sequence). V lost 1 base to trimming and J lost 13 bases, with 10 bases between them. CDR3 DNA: TGTGCCTGGAGTGGGTCACTAGTGTACTTC. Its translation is CAWSGSLVYF. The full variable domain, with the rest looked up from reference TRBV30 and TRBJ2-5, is SQTIHQWPATLVQPVGSPLSLECTVEGTSNPNLYWYRQAAGRGLQLLFYSVGIGQISSEVPQNLSASRPQDRQFILSSKKLLLSDSGFYLCAWSGSLVYFGPGTRLLVL.

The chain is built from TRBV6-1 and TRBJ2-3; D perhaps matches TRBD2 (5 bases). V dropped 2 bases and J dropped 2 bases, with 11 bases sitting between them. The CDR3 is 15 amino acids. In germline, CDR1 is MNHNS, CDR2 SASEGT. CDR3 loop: CASSEYSGYTDTQYF. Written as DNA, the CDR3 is TGTGCCAGCAGTGAATACAGCGGCTACACAGATACGCAGTATTTT.

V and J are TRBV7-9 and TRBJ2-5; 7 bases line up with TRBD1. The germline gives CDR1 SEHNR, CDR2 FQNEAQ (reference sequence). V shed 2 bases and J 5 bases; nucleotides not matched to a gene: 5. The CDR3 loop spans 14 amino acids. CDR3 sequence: CASSLNRGVETQYF. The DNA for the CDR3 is TGTGCCAGCAGCTTAAACAGGGGCGTGGAGACCCAGTACTTC.

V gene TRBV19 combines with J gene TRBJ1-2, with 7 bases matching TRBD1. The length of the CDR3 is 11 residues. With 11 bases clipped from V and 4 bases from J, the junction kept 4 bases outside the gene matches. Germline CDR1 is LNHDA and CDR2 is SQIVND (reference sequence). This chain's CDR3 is CAWGQPYGYTF. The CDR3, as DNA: TGTGCCTGGGGACAGCCCTATGGCTACACCTTC.

CDR3 region: CASTSGTTYGRTQYF. CDR3 bases: TGTGCCAGCACGTCCGGGACAACCTATGGGAGGACCCAGTACTTC. The rearrangement links TRBV6-1 to TRBJ2-5; perhaps TRBD1 as D (6 bases). The CDR3 has 15 amino acids. Per the germline V gene, CDR1 is MNHNS and CDR2 is SASEGT. Trimming pared 7 bases from V and 7 bases from J, leaving 22 bases between.

CDR3 amino acids: CASRLGGGNTEAFF. The CDR3 bases are TGTGCCAGCCGCTTGGGGGGAGGGAACACTGAAGCTTTCTTT. The chain carries TRBV27 and TRBJ1-1; TRBD1 is a possible D gene (5 bases). Germline values: CDR1 MNHEY, CDR2 SMNVEV (reference sequence). The CDR3 covers 14 residues. Trimming removed 8 bases from V and 1 base from J, with 14 bases in between.

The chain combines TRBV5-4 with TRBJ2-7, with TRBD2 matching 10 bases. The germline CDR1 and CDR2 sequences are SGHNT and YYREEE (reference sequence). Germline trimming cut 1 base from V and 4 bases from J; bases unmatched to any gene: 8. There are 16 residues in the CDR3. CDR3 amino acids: CASSLLPSGGLYEQYF. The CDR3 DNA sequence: TGTGCCAGCAGCTTGCTTCCTAGCGGGGGATTGTACGAGCAGTACTTC.

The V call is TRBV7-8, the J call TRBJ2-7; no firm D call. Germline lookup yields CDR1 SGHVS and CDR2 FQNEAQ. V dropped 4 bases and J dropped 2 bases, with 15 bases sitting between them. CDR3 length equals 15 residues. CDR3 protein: CASSSLWSETYEQYF. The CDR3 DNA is TGTGCCAGCAGCTCCCTTTGGAGCGAGACCTACGAGCAGTACTTC. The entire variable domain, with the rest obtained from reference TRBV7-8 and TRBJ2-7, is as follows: GAGVSQSPRYKVAKRGQDVALRCDPISGHVSLFWYQQALGQGPEFLTYFQNEAQLDKSGLPSDRFFAERPEGSVSTLKIQRTQQEDSAVYLCASSSLWSETYEQYFGPGTRLTVT.

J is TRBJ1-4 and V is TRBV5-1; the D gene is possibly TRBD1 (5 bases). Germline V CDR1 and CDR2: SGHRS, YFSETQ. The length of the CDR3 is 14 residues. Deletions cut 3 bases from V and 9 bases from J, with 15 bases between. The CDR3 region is CASSSSWGDQKLFF. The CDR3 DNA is TGCGCCAGCAGCTCCAGCTGGGGGGACCAAAAACTGTTTTTT.

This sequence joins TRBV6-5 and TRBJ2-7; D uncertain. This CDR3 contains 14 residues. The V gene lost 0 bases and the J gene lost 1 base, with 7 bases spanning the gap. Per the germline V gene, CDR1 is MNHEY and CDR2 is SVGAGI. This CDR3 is CASSYSAESYEQYF. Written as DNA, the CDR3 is TGTGCCAGCAGTTACTCGGCTGAATCCTACGAGCAGTACTTC.

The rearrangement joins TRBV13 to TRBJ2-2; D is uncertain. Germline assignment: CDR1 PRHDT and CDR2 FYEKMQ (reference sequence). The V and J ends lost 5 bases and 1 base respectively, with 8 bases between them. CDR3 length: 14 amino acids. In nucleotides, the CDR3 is TGTGCCAGCAGCCACACCCAGAACACCGGGGAGCTGTTTTTT. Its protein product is CASSHTQNTGELFF. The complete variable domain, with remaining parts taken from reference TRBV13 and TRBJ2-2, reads AAGVIQSPRHLIKEKRETATLKCYPIPRHDTVYWYQQGPGQDPQFLISFYEKMQSDKGSIPDRFSAQQFSDYHSELNMSSLELGDSALYFCASSHTQNTGELFFGEGSRLTVL.

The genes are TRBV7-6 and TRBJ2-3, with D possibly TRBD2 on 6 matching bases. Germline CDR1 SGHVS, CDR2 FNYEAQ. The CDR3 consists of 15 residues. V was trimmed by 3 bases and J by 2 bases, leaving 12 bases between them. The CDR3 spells CASSFSGLLTDTQYF. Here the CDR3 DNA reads TGTGCCAGCAGCTTCAGCGGACTACTCACAGATACGCAGTATTTT. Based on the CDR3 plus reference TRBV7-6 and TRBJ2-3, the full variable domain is GAGVSQSPRYKVTKRGQDVALRCDPISGHVSLYWYRQALGQGPEFLTYFNYEAQQDKSGLPNDRFSAERPEGSISTLTIQRTEQRDSAMYRCASSFSGLLTDTQYFGPGTRLTVL.

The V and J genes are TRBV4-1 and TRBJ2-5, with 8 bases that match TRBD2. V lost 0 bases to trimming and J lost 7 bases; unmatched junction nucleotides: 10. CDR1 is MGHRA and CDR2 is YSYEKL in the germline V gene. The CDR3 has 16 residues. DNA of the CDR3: TGCGCCAGCAGCCAAGAAGGCGCGGGGGGCCTTGTGACCCAGTACTTC. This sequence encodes CASSQEGAGGLVTQYF.

The CDR3 spells CASSRGQGPSGANVLTF. The CDR3 DNA reads TGTGCCAGCTCCCGGGGACAGGGGCCGTCTGGGGCCAACGTCCTGACTTTC. V gene TRBV18 combines with J gene TRBJ2-6; TRBD1 aligns across 10 bases. This CDR3 has 17 amino acids. V lost 6 bases, J lost 1 base, and 6 bases stayed unmatched. The germline CDR1 and CDR2 sequences are KGHSH and LQKENI.

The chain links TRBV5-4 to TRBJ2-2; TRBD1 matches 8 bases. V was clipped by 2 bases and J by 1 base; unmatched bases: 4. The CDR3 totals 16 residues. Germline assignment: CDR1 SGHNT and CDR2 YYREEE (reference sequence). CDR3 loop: CASSFRDRLNTGELFF. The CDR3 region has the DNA TGTGCCAGCAGCTTTAGGGACAGGTTGAACACCGGGGAGCTGTTTTTT.

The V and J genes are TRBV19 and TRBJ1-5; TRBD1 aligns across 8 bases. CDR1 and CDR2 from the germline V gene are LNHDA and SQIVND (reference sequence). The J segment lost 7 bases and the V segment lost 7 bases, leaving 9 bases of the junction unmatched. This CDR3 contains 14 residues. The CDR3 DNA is TGTGCCAGTAATCCAGGGGGCCGTGGACAGCCCCAGCATTTT. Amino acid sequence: CASNPGGRGQPQHF.

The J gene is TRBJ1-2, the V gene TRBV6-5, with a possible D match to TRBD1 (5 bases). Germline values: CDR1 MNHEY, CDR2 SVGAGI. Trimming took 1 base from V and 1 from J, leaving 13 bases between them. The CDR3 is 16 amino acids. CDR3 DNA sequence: TGTGCCAGCAGTTACTTTGGTTCGGGGGTTAACTATGGCTACACCTTC. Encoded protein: CASSYFGSGVNYGYTF.